A selection of T cell receptor beta chains follows, all from one sample in a study of cytomegalovirus exposure and HLA in healthy donors. Sequencing used immunoSEQ multiplex PCR; TCRdb keeps in-frame clones, though not all of them. There are 90,000 to 150,000 clones in the sample; 74% occur only once, and approximately 2.2% lies in the top ten. Material: PBMCs. These receptors came from a human donor in good health. CDR3s include the opening cysteine and the closing phenylalanine or tryptophan. The D gene is left open where the match is weak. Part of the rows lack a size; the others show once, few, many or a class for expanded clones.

TRBV29-1	.	13	TRBJ2-7	TRBD2	TGCAGCGCTAGCGGGGGCCGCTCCTACGAGCAGTACTTC	CSASGGRSYEQYF
TRBV30	.	15	TRBJ2-7	TRBD2	TGTGCCTGGAGAATGACCGGGACTAGCTCGTACGAGCAGTACTTC	CAWRMTGTSSYEQYF
TRBV4-1	.	16	TRBJ1-2	.	TGCGCCAGCAGCCAAGATTGGGAGGTTAGATCCTATGGCTACACCTTC	CASSQDWEVRSYGYTF
TRBV7-2	.	15	TRBJ1-3	TRBD1	TGTGCCAGCAGCCGAGGGGGACAGGGGTTGAACACCATATATTTT	CASSRGGQGLNTIYF
TRBV7-8	.	13	TRBJ1-1	TRBD1	TGTGCCAGCAGCTATAACAGGGGCGCTGAAGCTTTCTTT	CASSYNRGAEAFF
TRBV6-5	.	15	TRBJ1-2	TRBD1	TGTGCCAGCAGTTACTCGTCAGGGGGTTCGCGGGGCTACACCTTC	CASSYSSGGSRGYTF
TRBV6-5	.	14	TRBJ2-7	.	TGTGCCAGCAGTTACTCGATCAGCTCCTACGAGCAGTACTTC	CASSYSISSYEQYF
TRBV6-6	few	14	TRBJ1-6	TRBD1	TGTGCCAGCACTTGGACAGGGGGGAATTCACCCCTCCACTTT	CASTWTGGNSPLHF
TRBV27	once	14	TRBJ2-2	TRBD2	TGTGCCAGCAGTCACGGACTAGCGGGGGGACCGCTGTTTTTT	CASSHGLAGGPLFF
TRBV6-1	.	14	TRBJ1-1	.	TGTGCCACCAACCTCAGGGGCGCCCAACAAGAAGCTTTCTTT	CATNLRGAQQEAFF
TRBV30	once	15	TRBJ2-3	TRBD1	TGTGCCTCGGCCCGGGGACAGGGAAGCACAGATACGCAGTATTTT	CASARGQGSTDTQYF
TRBV9	.	15	TRBJ1-2	.	TGTGCCAGCAGCTCACTAGGGGGGGCGGACTATGGCTACACCTTC	CASSSLGGADYGYTF
TRBV28	.	13	TRBJ1-2	.	TGTGCCAGCAGTCCCCCCGACATAATTGGCTACACCTTC	CASSPPDIIGYTF
TRBV6-5	.	14	TRBJ2-2	TRBD2	TGTGCCAGCAGGACTAGCGCCTACACCGGGGAGCTGTTTTTT	CASRTSAYTGELFF
TRBV11-1	.	15	TRBJ2-1	.	TGTGCCAGCAGCCCTACTACACTACCCGGAAATGAGCAGTTCTTC	CASSPTTLPGNEQFF
TRBV28	.	14	TRBJ1-5	.	TGTGCCAGCAGTCCTACAGGGTTAAGACAGCCCCAGCATTTT	CASSPTGLRQPQHF
TRBV30	once	15	TRBJ1-4	TRBD1	TGTGCCTGGACGCAGGACAGGGGAGGTAATGAAAAACTGTTTTTT	CAWTQDRGGNEKLFF
TRBV4-1	.	17	TRBJ1-2	TRBD1	TGCGCCAGCAGCCAAGGTCCCCTATCAGGGGGCGACTATGGCTACACCTTC	CASSQGPLSGGDYGYTF
TRBV6-1	.	14	TRBJ2-7	.	TGTGCCAGCAGTGTGGACATCCTCTCGGGCGAGCAGTACTTC	CASSVDILSGEQYF
TRBV7-2	.	17	TRBJ2-1	TRBD1	TGTGCCAGCAGCTATGCAGGGACAGGAAGCTCCTACAATGAGCAGTTCTTC	CASSYAGTGSSYNEQFF
TRBV6-6	.	15	TRBJ2-5	TRBD1	TGTGCCAGCAGTTACTCTAGCAGGGGGCACGAGACCCAGTACTTC	CASSYSSRGHETQYF
TRBV4-1	.	15	TRBJ1-3	.	TGCGCCAGCAGCCAAGACAGGGATACAGGAAACACCATATATTTT	CASSQDRDTGNTIYF
TRBV4-2	.	16	TRBJ2-1	.	TGTGCCAGCAGCCAAGATTGGGGGGTTACCTACAATGAGCAGTTCTTC	CASSQDWGVTYNEQFF
TRBV6-5	.	15	TRBJ1-1	.	TGTGCCAGCGGAACTTACAGGGTAGTGAACACTGAAGCTTTCTTT	CASGTYRVVNTEAFF
TRBV10-3	.	14	TRBJ1-1	.	TGTGCCATCAGTGTCGCAGGGGCGAACACTGAAGCTTTCTTT	CAISVAGANTEAFF
TRBV11-2	once	17	TRBJ1-6	.	TGTGCCAGCAGCTTAGCCGGGGGGGCGCGGACTTCTTCACCCCTCCACTTT	CASSLAGGARTSSPLHF
TRBV7-2	.	15	TRBJ1-5	TRBD1	TGTGCCAGCAGTCCCTGGAGGGGGCCGAATCAGCCCCAGCATTTT	CASSPWRGPNQPQHF
TRBV27	.	15	TRBJ1-2	TRBD1	TGTGCCAGCAGAGACAGGGGATCCCAAGGCTATGGCTACACCTTC	CASRDRGSQGYGYTF
TRBV15	.	14	TRBJ2-7	TRBD1	TGTGCCACCAGCACCGACAGGGACCACTACGAGCAGTACTTC	CATSTDRDHYEQYF
TRBV4-1	.	17	TRBJ1-1	.	TGCGCCAGCAGCCAAGCGGAGAGGAGCGTCATGAACACTGAAGCTTTCTTT	CASSQAERSVMNTEAFF
TRBV7-9	.	17	TRBJ2-5	TRBD2	TGTGCCAGCAGCTCCTGGACTAGCGGGGGGGCGGTAGAGACCCAGTACTTC	CASSSWTSGGAVETQYF